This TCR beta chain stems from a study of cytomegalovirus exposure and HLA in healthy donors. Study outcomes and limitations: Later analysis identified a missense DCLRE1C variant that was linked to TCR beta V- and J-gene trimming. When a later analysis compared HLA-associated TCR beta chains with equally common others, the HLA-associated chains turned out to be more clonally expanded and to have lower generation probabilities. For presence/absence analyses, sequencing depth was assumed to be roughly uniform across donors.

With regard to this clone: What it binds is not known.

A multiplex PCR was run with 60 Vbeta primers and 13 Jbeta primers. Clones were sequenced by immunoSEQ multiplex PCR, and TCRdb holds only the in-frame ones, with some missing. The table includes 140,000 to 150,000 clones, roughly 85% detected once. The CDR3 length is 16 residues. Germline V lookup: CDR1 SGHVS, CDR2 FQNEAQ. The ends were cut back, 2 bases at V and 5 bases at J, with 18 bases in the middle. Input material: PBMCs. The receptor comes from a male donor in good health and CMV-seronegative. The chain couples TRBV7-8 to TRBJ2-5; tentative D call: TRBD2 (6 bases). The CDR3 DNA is TGTGCCAGCAGCTTATCCCCCCGACTAGTTCGGGAGACCCAGTACTTC. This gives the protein CASSLSPRLVRETQYF.